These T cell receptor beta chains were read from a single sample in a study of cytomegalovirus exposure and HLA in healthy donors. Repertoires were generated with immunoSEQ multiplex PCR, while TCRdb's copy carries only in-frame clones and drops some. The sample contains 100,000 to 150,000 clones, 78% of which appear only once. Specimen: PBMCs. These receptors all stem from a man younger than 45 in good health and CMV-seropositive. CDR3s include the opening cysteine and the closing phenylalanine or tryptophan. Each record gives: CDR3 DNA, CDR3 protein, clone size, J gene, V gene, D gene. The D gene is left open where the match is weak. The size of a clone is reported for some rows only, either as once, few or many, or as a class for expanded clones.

CDR3nt: TGTGCCAGCAGCTTATTTCCAGGGGAAACCTACGAGCAGTACTTC; CDR3aa: CASSLFPGETYEQYF; abundance: NA; j_gene: TRBJ2-7; v_gene: TRBV7-2; d_gene: NA
CDR3nt: TGCGCCAGCAGCACCCTCCCTCTAGCGGGAGGCCAAGATACGCAGTATTTT; CDR3aa: CASSTLPLAGGQDTQYF; abundance: NA; j_gene: TRBJ2-3; v_gene: TRBV5-1; d_gene: TRBD2
CDR3nt: TGTGCCAGCAGCTTCCTAGCGGGAGAAGTTGGCGCAGATACGCAGTATTTT; CDR3aa: CASSFLAGEVGADTQYF; abundance: few; j_gene: TRBJ2-3; v_gene: TRBV7-6; d_gene: TRBD2
CDR3nt: TGTGCCATAGGGACAGGTCAACAGCCCCAGCATTTT; CDR3aa: CAIGTGQQPQHF; abundance: NA; j_gene: TRBJ1-5; v_gene: TRBV7-9; d_gene: TRBD1
CDR3nt: TGCGCCAGCAGCTTCCTCGACACTGAAGCTTTCTTT; CDR3aa: CASSFLDTEAFF; abundance: NA; j_gene: TRBJ1-1; v_gene: TRBV5-1; d_gene: NA
CDR3nt: TGTGCCAGCAGCTTAACAGCGGGGGGCCCCGGGGAGCTGTTTTTT; CDR3aa: CASSLTAGGPGELFF; abundance: once; j_gene: TRBJ2-2; v_gene: TRBV7-3; d_gene: TRBD2
CDR3nt: TGTGCCAGCAGTGGAGCGGGAGGGCCGGTGGATGAGCAGTTCTTC; CDR3aa: CASSGAGGPVDEQFF; abundance: once; j_gene: TRBJ2-1; v_gene: TRBV25-1; d_gene: TRBD2
CDR3nt: TGTGCCAGCAGCCACGGGACTAGCGGGAGGGAATACAATGAGCAGTTCTTC; CDR3aa: CASSHGTSGREYNEQFF; abundance: NA; j_gene: TRBJ2-1; v_gene: TRBV11-3; d_gene: TRBD2
CDR3nt: TGTGCCAGCAGTGAAAGTGGGATTCGACAGGAGCTCTACGAGCAGTACTTC; CDR3aa: CASSESGIRQELYEQYF; abundance: NA; j_gene: TRBJ2-7; v_gene: TRBV6-1; d_gene: NA
CDR3nt: TGTGCCAGCAGCGTCGAGGCGGGATTTCTCTACAATGAGCAGTTCTTC; CDR3aa: CASSVEAGFLYNEQFF; abundance: NA; j_gene: TRBJ2-1; v_gene: TRBV6-4; d_gene: NA